This is a list of T cell receptor beta chains from one sample in a study of a mutant IDH1 vaccine in newly diagnosed glioma. For these receptors, no antigen is known. TCRdb keeps only in-frame clones here, not all; method: immunoSEQ multiplex PCR. Altogether tens of thousands of clones are present, around 80% being singletons, with the ten largest covering about 12%. Sequenced here: PBMCs, sampled from a glioma patient whose treatment included an IDH1 peptide vaccine. These receptor sequences come from a man aged 30 to 39 with glioma. Both conserved end residues are part of each CDR3. A D gene is named only where the DNA matches it firmly. A clone size is listed for some rows: how often the clone was seen (once, few, many), or a class if it is expanded.

>15|TRBJ1-1|-|TRBV9|-
CASSVAPQGHTEAFF
TGTGCCAGCAGCGTAGCTCCCCAGGGGCACACTGAAGCTTTCTTT
>17|TRBJ1-3|-|TRBV19|-
CASSIDHGKYGGNTIYF
TGTGCCAGTAGTATAGATCATGGAAAGTACGGTGGAAACACCATATATTTT
>16|TRBJ1-1|-|TRBV5-1|-
CASSLDRLGQDTEAFF
TGCGCCAGCAGCTTGGATAGGCTGGGGCAGGACACTGAAGCTTTCTTT
>16|TRBJ1-1|-|TRBV25-1|TRBD1
CASSDSGQGRFAEAFF
TGTGCCAGCAGTGACTCAGGACAGGGAAGGTTTGCTGAAGCTTTCTTT
>15|TRBJ1-2|-|TRBV27|-
CASSLQGRPPYGYTF
TGTGCCAGCAGTTTACAGGGGCGTCCACCCTATGGCTACACCTTC
>13|TRBJ2-3|-|TRBV18|-
CASSLNTADTQYF
TGTGCCAGCTCACTGAACACGGCGGATACGCAGTATTTT
>15|TRBJ2-5|-|TRBV9|-
CASSVGTVDRETQYF
TGTGCCAGCAGCGTGGGGACTGTTGATCGGGAGACCCAGTACTTC
>13|TRBJ2-7|-|TRBV6-5|-
CASSYGETYEQYF
TGTGCCAGCAGTTACGGGGAGACCTACGAGCAGTACTTC
>16|TRBJ2-1|-|TRBV11-2|TRBD2
CASSTGGLAAYNEQFF
TGTGCCAGCAGCACAGGGGGACTAGCGGCCTACAATGAGCAGTTCTTC
>15|TRBJ2-4|-|TRBV7-9|-
CASSYQVLAKNIQYF
TGTGCCAGCAGCTATCAGGTCTTAGCCAAAAACATTCAGTACTTC
>15|TRBJ2-1|-|TRBV5-1|TRBD2
CASSSGTSVYNEQFF
TGCGCCAGCAGCTCCGGGACTAGCGTATACAATGAGCAGTTCTTC
>15|TRBJ2-7|-|TRBV15|TRBD1
CATSRDWDRVHEQYF
TGTGCCACCAGCAGAGATTGGGACAGGGTCCACGAGCAGTACTTC
>18|TRBJ1-1|few|TRBV4-2|-
CASSQEGVGSQGRTEAFF
TGTGCCAGCAGCCAAGAGGGAGTGGGATCGCAGGGGAGGACTGAAGCTTTCTTT
>16|TRBJ2-2|-|TRBV19|TRBD2
CASSKLSGGNTGELFF
TGTGCCAGTAGTAAATTAAGCGGGGGGAACACCGGGGAGCTGTTTTTT
>17|TRBJ2-1|-|TRBV4-1|TRBD2
CASSQGPSGSSYNEQFF
TGCGCCAGCAGCCAAGGGCCTAGCGGGAGCTCCTACAATGAGCAGTTCTTC
>15|TRBJ1-2|-|TRBV10-3|-
CAISPSGQSNYGYTF
TGTGCCATCAGTCCCAGTGGGCAGTCTAACTATGGCTACACCTTC
>11|TRBJ2-5|once|TRBV18|-
CASSLQETQYF
TGTGCCAGCTCACTCCAAGAGACCCAGTACTTC
>12|TRBJ2-5|-|TRBV6-5|TRBD2
CASKKGGETQYF
TGTGCCAGCAAAAAGGGAGGGGAGACCCAGTACTTC
>17|TRBJ2-7|-|TRBV18|TRBD2
CASSPGPSGIPPYEQYF
TGTGCCAGCTCACCAGGTCCTAGCGGGATCCCTCCGTACGAGCAGTACTTC
>12|TRBJ1-1|medium-sized|TRBV7-8|-
CASSLWNTEAFF
TGTGCCAGCAGCTTATGGAACACTGAAGCTTTCTTT
>12|TRBJ2-7|-|TRBV29-1|-
CSVVTGPYEQYF
TGCAGCGTTGTCACAGGGCCCTACGAGCAGTACTTC
>14|TRBJ1-1|-|TRBV25-1|-
CASSVMESRAEAFF
TGTGCCAGCAGTGTAATGGAAAGCCGGGCTGAAGCTTTCTTT
>14|TRBJ1-4|-|TRBV30|-
CAWGDPVGGEKLFF
TGTGCCTGGGGGGACCCAGTTGGGGGTGAAAAACTGTTTTTT
>15|TRBJ2-7|-|TRBV5-1|TRBD1
CASSFDRGMGYEQYF
TGCGCCAGCAGCTTCGACAGGGGAATGGGCTACGAGCAGTACTTC
>18|TRBJ2-2|-|TRBV5-1|TRBD1
CASSSEPGTGFFAGELFF
TGCGCCAGCAGCTCCGAACCCGGGACAGGGTTTTTCGCCGGGGAGCTGTTTTTT
>14|TRBJ1-4|-|TRBV7-9|-
CASSQTRENEKLFF
TGTGCCAGCAGTCAAACAAGGGAGAATGAAAAACTGTTTTTT
>12|TRBJ2-5|-|TRBV7-9|-
CATQQGVETQYF
TGTGCCACCCAGCAGGGAGTGGAGACCCAGTACTTC
>11|TRBJ2-5|-|TRBV7-9|-
CASSFAETQYF
TGTGCCAGCAGCTTCGCAGAGACCCAGTACTTC
>14|TRBJ2-1|-|TRBV19|TRBD1
CASRGQGSKNEQFF
TGTGCCAGCCGGGGACAGGGGAGTAAGAATGAGCAGTTCTTC
>11|TRBJ2-7|-|TRBV11-2|-
CASSPSREQYF
TGTGCCAGCAGCCCAAGCCGCGAGCAGTACTTC
>15|TRBJ1-1|-|TRBV19|TRBD1
CASSLPTGGLTEAFF
TGTGCCAGTAGTCTACCGACAGGGGGGCTCACTGAAGCTTTCTTT
>18|TRBJ2-7|-|TRBV5-6|-
CASSLRYRVFPLSYEQYF
TGTGCCAGCAGCTTGAGGTACAGGGTATTCCCCCTATCCTACGAGCAGTACTTC
>14|TRBJ2-1|-|TRBV27|TRBD2
CASTTTSGYNEQFF
TGTGCCAGCACCACCACTAGCGGCTACAATGAGCAGTTCTTC
>14|TRBJ1-1|once|TRBV27|-
CASSFNRENTEAFF
TGTGCCAGCAGTTTTAACAGGGAGAACACTGAAGCTTTCTTT